The 8 T cell receptor beta chains given below trace back to one sample, sequenced in a study of beta chain features in type 1 diabetes. The whole isolated RNA underwent reverse transcription, so sequencing captured expressed TCRB transcripts. The protocol was immunoSEQ multiplex PCR, while the TCRdb copy is restricted to in-frame clones and leaves out a portion. The table lists hundreds of thousands of clones, roughly an eighth of them singletons. Their antigen targets remain unknown. Findings and caveats of the study: Type 1 diabetes patients had TCRB CDR3s that were shorter (moderately but significantly so) in all four CD4+ subsets.

The sequencing input was naive CD4+ T cells from blood. These receptors were collected from a man aged 18 to 35 with type 1 diabetes.

A word on this clone: The sample holds other DNA sequences that translate to the same CDR3. The DNA of the CDR3 is TGTGCCAGCAGCGTAGGGGGACTAGCGGGAGGTGAGACCCAGTACTTC. Translation gives CASSVGGLAGGETQYF. The V gene is TRBV9, the J gene TRBJ2-5; TRBD2 agrees at 15 bases. Looked up from germline, CDR1 is SGDLS and CDR2 is YYNGEE. The CDR3 runs to 16 residues. With 0 bases clipped from V and 5 bases from J, the junction kept 2 bases outside the gene matches.

This chain uses TRBV28 with TRBJ2-1, with 7 positions matching TRBD2. J was trimmed by 6 bases and V by 6 bases; bases with no gene match: 5. Germline loops: CDR1 MDHEN, CDR2 SYDVKM. The CDR3 loop spans 13 amino acids. The CDR3 protein is CASSNGGGNEQFF. The CDR3 DNA sequence: TGTGCCAGCAGCAACGGCGGGGGCAATGAGCAGTTCTTC.

The chain uses TRBV30 and TRBJ2-3; no reliable D call. The germline CDR1 and CDR2 sequences are GTSNPN and SVGIG (reference sequence). The CDR3 loop spans 14 amino acids. Trimming removed 2 bases at V and 2 bases at J, with 11 bases between. The DNA of the CDR3 is TGTGCCTGGAGTCTCCTACTACTCACAGATACGCAGTATTTT. It encodes CAWSLLLLTDTQYF.

The chain employs TRBV25-1 and TRBJ2-1; the match to TRBD1 covers 7 bases. The CDR3 runs to 11 residues. Germline V lookup: CDR1 MGHDK, CDR2 SYGVNS. V gave up 4 bases and J gave up 10 bases; unmatched junction bases: 1. The CDR3 sequence: CASSATGEQFF. CDR3 DNA sequence: TGTGCCAGCAGTGCGACAGGGGAGCAGTTCTTC.

This clone was seen only a few times. The chain joins TRBV5-6 to TRBJ2-1, with D tentatively TRBD1 (5 bases). Per the germline V gene, CDR1 is SGHDT and CDR2 is YYEEEE. V lost 3 bases, J lost 2 bases, and 18 bases lay in between. CDR3 length: 17 residues. CDR3 in DNA: TGTGCCAGCAGCTGGGGCGCTGGACGCGAAACCTACAATGAGCAGTTCTTC. Amino acid sequence: CASSWGAGRETYNEQFF. Looking up the rest from reference TRBV5-6 and TRBJ2-1 gives the full variable domain: DAGVTQSPTHLIKTRGQQVTLRCSPKSGHDTVSWYQQALGQGPQFIFQYYEEEERQRGNFPDRFSGHQFPNYSSELNVNALLLGDSALYLCASSWGAGRETYNEQFFGPGTRLTVL.

The V call is TRBV6-5, the J call TRBJ1-1; the D is unclear. This CDR3 has 15 residues. Germline loops: CDR1 MNHEY, CDR2 SVGAGI. Trimming took off 6 bases at V and 4 bases at J, with 18 bases between the two ends. CDR3 loop: CASSPLGQAGTEAFF. In DNA, the CDR3 is TGTGCCAGCAGCCCCCTCGGCCAAGCGGGCACTGAAGCTTTCTTT.

This rearrangement joins TRBV7-9 to TRBJ2-3; TRBD1 might be the D (6 bases). The CDR3 is made up of 15 amino acids. V was pared by 6 bases and J by 2 bases, with 15 bases between. Per germline, CDR1 SEHNR and CDR2 FQNEAQ (reference sequence). The CDR3 sequence: CASSPTGLDTDTQYF. For the CDR3, the DNA is TGTGCCAGCAGTCCTACAGGGTTGGACACAGATACGCAGTATTTT.

There are a few counts of this clone. The rearrangement joins TRBV9 to TRBJ1-5; no reliable D call. V was clipped by 0 bases and J by 11 bases, with 12 bases between them. Germline-derived CDR1 and CDR2 are SGDLS and YYNGEE. The length of the CDR3 is 13 residues. The CDR3 region is CASSVGVGSSQHF. The CDR3 DNA reads TGTGCCAGCAGCGTAGGGGTTGGAAGTTCCCAGCATTTT.